The clone carrying this T cell receptor beta chain was counted ten times or more. What it binds is unknown. From roughly 390 ng of RNA, a library with molecular barcoded alpha/delta and beta/gamma adaptors was made. A single record per CDR3 protein comes from TCRdb applying MiXCR to the reads. This repertoire shows approximately 58,000 distinct CDR3 sequences, 20% to 25% found once; its top ten account for roughly 15%. The sample comes from a study of read filtering for tumor transcriptome and immune sequencing. Study-level background: Patients were approximately 17 male and 11 to 15 female, mean age about 65 years, range about 47 to 80.

There are 15 residues in the CDR3. Germline lookup yields CDR1 MDHEN and CDR2 SYDVKM. Trimming left V 6 bases short and J 3 bases short, with 17 bases between. Points from the study as a whole: Compared with RNA-seq, IR-seq gave much higher clonotype depth and reliability.

At the time of active disease, bone marrow was collected from every patient. The V and J genes are TRBV28 and TRBJ1-1, with D perhaps TRBD1 (6 bases). The sequence was collected from a donor at least 40 years old with multiple myeloma. The sequencing sample was made of a population of CD138-negative cells sorted from bone marrow. CDR3 bases: TGTGCCAGCAGCTTAACGGCTCAGGGGCACACTGAAGCTTTCTTT. It yields the protein CASSLTAQGHTEAFF.